This TCR beta chain came from a study of T cell responses to AZD1222 COVID-19 vaccine. Study-wide points: Donors were largely white British and mainly female; clonal diversity was possibly underestimated.

V dropped 0 bases and J dropped 7 bases, with 16 bases sitting between them. The CDR3 is made up of 16 amino acids. In germline, CDR1 is SGHRS, CDR2 YFSETQ. Sequencing was performed with immunoSEQ multiplex PCR; in TCRdb, only in-frame clones are kept and a portion is missing. The top ten hold roughly 10% of the sample, which has 120,000 or so clones, approximately 90% seen once. This clone was detected once. What it binds is not known. The sequencing used peripheral blood, collected on day 0 of MenACWY control vaccination. The chain links TRBV5-1 to TRBJ2-2; D unresolved. The TCR originated in an adult in good health. The CDR3 DNA reads as TGCGCCAGCAGCTTGGCCGGTTTAGGGCAGGTCGGGGAGCTGTTTTTT. Its translation is CASSLAGLGQVGELFF.